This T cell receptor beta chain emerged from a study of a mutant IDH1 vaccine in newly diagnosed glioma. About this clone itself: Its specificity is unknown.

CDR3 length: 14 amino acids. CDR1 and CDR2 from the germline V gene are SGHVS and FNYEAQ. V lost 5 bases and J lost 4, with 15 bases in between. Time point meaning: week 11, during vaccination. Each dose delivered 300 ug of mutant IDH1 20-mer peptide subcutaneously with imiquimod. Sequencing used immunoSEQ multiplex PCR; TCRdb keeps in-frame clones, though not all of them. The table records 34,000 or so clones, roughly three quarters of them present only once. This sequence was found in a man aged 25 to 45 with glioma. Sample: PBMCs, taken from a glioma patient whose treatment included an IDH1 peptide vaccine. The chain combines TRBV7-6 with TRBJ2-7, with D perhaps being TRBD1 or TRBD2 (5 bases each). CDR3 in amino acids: CASSPYPGRYEQYF. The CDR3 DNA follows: TGTGCCAGCAGCCCATACCCGGGACGGTACGAGCAGTACTTC.